The 14 T cell receptor beta chains in this list originate from one sample, sequenced in a study of shared clonotypes between healthy human individuals. Repertoires were generated with immunoSEQ multiplex PCR, while TCRdb's copy carries only in-frame clones and drops some. This table has about 1 million clones, 70% to 80% appearing once. The sequencing input was memory CD4+ T cells sorted from blood. Sample subset: CD45RA-negative fraction. The receptor set was obtained from a man aged 18 to 29 in good health.

This chain uses TRBV6-1 with TRBJ1-2; a possible D gene is TRBD1 (5 bases). V lost 10 bases and J 6 bases, leaving 21 bases between the germline ends. The germline CDR1 and CDR2 sequences are MNHNS and SASEGT. The CDR3 is 14 amino acids. The CDR3 region is CATNQGKGSDGYTF. The CDR3 DNA sequence: TGTGCCACAAATCAGGGAAAAGGTTCCGATGGCTACACCTTC.

Concerning this clone itself: Distinct nucleotide sequences in the sample also encode this CDR3. The chain combines TRBV9 with TRBJ1-2; 8 positions match TRBD1. V was clipped by 2 bases and J by 1 base; unmatched bases: 1. CDR1 SGDLS and CDR2 YYNGEE come from the germline V gene. The CDR3 extends over 14 amino acids. The CDR3 is CASSVGQGNYGYTF. The CDR3 DNA is TGTGCCAGCAGCGTTGGACAGGGTAACTATGGCTACACCTTC.

The rearrangement uses TRBV10-3 and TRBJ1-5, with D tentatively TRBD1 (6 bases). CDR1 is ENHRY, CDR2 SYGVKD, per germline. Trimming took off 11 bases at V and 2 bases at J, with 19 bases between the two ends. This CDR3 contains 15 residues. CDR3 loop: CASSPGAGGNQPQHF. For the CDR3, the DNA is TGTGCCTCAAGCCCAGGGGCTGGGGGCAATCAGCCCCAGCATTTT.

In its sample, this clone was seen a few times. J is TRBJ1-1 and V is TRBV5-1; D is unclear. The CDR3 loop spans 15 amino acids. The V end lost 4 bases, the J end lost 1 base, and 14 bases lay between the germline ends. CDR1 and CDR2 from the germline V gene are SGHRS and YFSETQ. CDR3 sequence: CASSPPGRTNTEAFF. The CDR3 nucleotides are TGCGCCAGCAGCCCTCCCGGGAGAACGAACACTGAAGCTTTCTTT.

This clone turned up a few times. This specimen includes other DNA sequences encoding the same CDR3. The chain carries TRBV5-1 and TRBJ2-1; the D is unclear. Trimming shortened V by 0 bases and J by 0 bases, and 7 bases separated the two germline ends. CDR3 length equals 15 residues. Germline V lookup: CDR1 SGHRS, CDR2 YFSETQ. The CDR3 spells CASSLVGASYNEQFF. In DNA form, the CDR3 reads TGCGCCAGCAGCTTGGTTGGAGCCTCCTACAATGAGCAGTTCTTC.

The rearrangement links TRBV9 to TRBJ2-1; TRBD1 matches 10 bases. V shed 2 bases, J shed 3 bases, and the junction held 2 bases outside the gene matches. Germline V gene data show CDR1 as SGDLS and CDR2 as YYNGEE. The CDR3 runs to 15 residues. The CDR3 nucleotides read TGTGCCAGCAGCGTGACAGGGGGCTACTACAATGAGCAGTTCTTC. This gives the protein CASSVTGGYYNEQFF.

This clone occurred a few times. The CDR3 region is CATAGSSYNEQFF. The CDR3 nucleotides read TGTGCCACAGCGGGATCCTCCTACAATGAGCAGTTCTTC. The chain combines TRBV2 with TRBJ2-1; 7 positions agree with TRBD2. CDR1 and CDR2 from the germline V gene are SNHLY and FYNNEI. The CDR3 is 13 amino acids. V trimming: 10 bases; J trimming: 0 bases; junction bases outside the gene matches: 3.

The genes are TRBV30 and TRBJ2-1, with no clear D. CDR1 and CDR2 from the germline V gene are GTSNPN and SVGIG (reference sequence). Trimming pared 0 bases from V and 7 bases from J, leaving 10 bases between. The CDR3 consists of 13 residues. The CDR3 loop is CAWSVQSVNEQFF. The CDR3, as DNA: TGTGCCTGGAGTGTACAATCCGTAAATGAGCAGTTCTTC. Complete variable domain (other parts from reference TRBV30 and TRBJ2-1): SQTIHQWPATLVQPVGSPLSLECTVEGTSNPNLYWYRQAAGRGLQLLFYSVGIGQISSEVPQNLSASRPQDRQFILSSKKLLLSDSGFYLCAWSVQSVNEQFFGPGTRLTVL.

This clone was seen a few times. Other DNA sequences of this sample code for an identical CDR3. The gene calls are TRBV11-2 and TRBJ2-7; weak D call: TRBD2 (5 bases). The germline V and J ends were trimmed by 5 bases and 4 bases, with 9 bases remaining between them. Germline V gives CDR1 SGHAT, CDR2 FQNNGV. CDR3 length equals 12 residues. CDR3 nucleotides: TGTGCCAGCAGCCCTAGAGGGTACGAGCAGTACTTC. It encodes CASSPRGYEQYF.

This chain's CDR3 is CASSRLAGDYNEQFF. The CDR3 DNA sequence: TGCGCCAGCAGCCGACTAGCGGGAGACTACAATGAGCAGTTCTTC. The gene calls are TRBV5-1 and TRBJ2-1, with 12 bases aligning to TRBD2. CDR1 is SGHRS and CDR2 is YFSETQ in the germline V gene. This CDR3 region has 15 residues. The V segment lost 4 bases and the J segment 3 bases; nucleotides outside the gene matches: 2.

The chain carries TRBV2 and TRBJ1-5, with D possibly being TRBD1 (5 bases). Per the germline V gene, CDR1 is SNHLY and CDR2 is FYNNEI. CDR3 length: 16 amino acids. V was trimmed by 2 bases and J by 3 bases, leaving 14 bases between them. The DNA of the CDR3 is TGTGCCAGCAGTGAAACCTTAGGGACTGCCAATCAGCCCCAGCATTTT. As protein: CASSETLGTANQPQHF. The full variable domain, in which reference TRBV2 and TRBJ1-5 provide the parts outside the CDR3, is EPEVTQTPSHQVTQMGQEVILRCVPISNHLYFYWYRQILGQKVEFLVSFYNNEISEKSEIFDDQFSVERPDGSNFTLKIRSTKLEDSAMYFCASSETLGTANQPQHFGDGTRLSIL.

The rearrangement links TRBV30 to TRBJ1-2; TRBD1 aligns across 10 bases. With V trimmed by 4 bases and J by 6 bases, 11 bases remained unmatched. Germline lookup yields CDR1 GTSNPN and CDR2 SVGIG (reference sequence). This CDR3 region has 15 residues. CDR3 nucleotides: TGTGCCTGGACCCAATCTGACAGGGGGCTCGATGGCTACACCTTC. This translates into CAWTQSDRGLDGYTF.

The rearrangement links TRBV9 to TRBJ2-3; no clear D gene. Germline V gene data show CDR1 as SGDLS and CDR2 as YYNGEE. The CDR3 contains 16 residues. Trimming removed 4 bases from V and 3 bases from J, with 18 bases in between. The CDR3 sequence: CASSPSIAFGTDTQYF. Here the CDR3 DNA reads TGTGCCAGCAGCCCCTCTATCGCCTTTGGGACAGATACGCAGTATTTT.

This sequence joins TRBV19 and TRBJ1-2; TRBD1 aligns across 10 bases. Germline CDR1 is LNHDA and CDR2 is SQIVND (reference sequence). This CDR3 is built from 16 residues. Trimming took 2 bases from V and 3 from J; bases not matched to a gene: 6. The CDR3 DNA is TGTGCCAGTAGTATAATGGGACAGGGGCGAGACTATGGCTACACCTTC. Its protein is CASSIMGQGRDYGYTF.